This is a list of T cell receptor beta chains from one sample in a study of T-cell reconstitution after alpha-beta-depleted transplantation in children. MiXCR, run by TCRdb on the PCR reads, gives a single entry per CDR3 protein. The sample shows fewer than 550,000 distinct CDR3 sequences, under 20% of them seen only once. This specimen consisted of PBMCs, mostly from graft donor cells, obtained 360 days after TCRalphabeta/CD19-depleted stem cell transplant. These receptors came from a boy younger than two who had a stem cell transplant for Wiskott-Aldrich syndrome, so the T cells may come from the graft donor. The CDR3 runs from the conserved cysteine through the conserved F or W. A D gene is named only where the DNA matches it firmly. For some rows the clone size is stated as once, few or many, or as a class when expanded; others skip it.

J gene,D gene,clone size,V gene,CDR3 DNA,CDR3 protein
TRBJ2-7,TRBD1,.,TRBV12-3/TRBV12-4,TGTGCCAGCAGTTTTGGGGACAGTCAGTACTTC,CASSFGDSQYF
TRBJ2-1,.,few,TRBV12-3/TRBV12-4,TGTGCCAGCAGTTTCGCGCGGGCCGACTTCTCCTACAATGAGCAGTTCTTC,CASSFARADFSYNEQFF
TRBJ2-3,.,.,TRBV27,TGTGCCAGCAGTTTACGAGCCAGGCCCACAGATACGCAGTATTTT,CASSLRARPTDTQYF
TRBJ2-2,.,.,TRBV25-1,TGTGCCAGCAGTGGAGGAGGGCGAGGGACCAGGGAGCTGTTTTTT,CASSGGGRGTRELFF
TRBJ2-3,TRBD1,.,TRBV5-5,TGTGCCAGCAGCTTGGGACAGGGCGCGCAGTATTTT,CASSLGQGAQYF
TRBJ2-1,TRBD1,many,TRBV7-9,TGTGCCAGCAGCTTACTCCCTGGACAGGGATACAATGAGCAGTTCTTC,CASSLLPGQGYNEQFF
TRBJ2-2,TRBD2,.,TRBV4-1,TGCGCCAGCAGCCAAGGAAAGGGTCTAGCGGGCTCCGGGGAGCTGTTTTTT,CASSQGKGLAGSGELFF
TRBJ1-5,.,few,TRBV12-3/TRBV12-4,TGTGCCAGCAGTTATGTGGGGCAACGACAGCATTTT,CASSYVGQRQHF
TRBJ1-1,TRBD1,few,TRBV6-5,TGTGCCAGCAGTTCATCCGGGACAGGGGCCACTGAAGCTTTCTTT,CASSSSGTGATEAFF
TRBJ2-5,.,.,TRBV7-9,TGTGCCAGCAGCACAATGGGGTGGGCAGCGTGGGAGACCCAGTACTTC,CASSTMGWAAWETQYF
TRBJ2-7,.,many,TRBV3-1,TGTGCCAGCAGCCAGCCCGGGTTGTACGAGCAGTACTTC,CASSQPGLYEQYF
TRBJ2-2,.,few,TRBV10-3,TGTGCCATCAGTGGAGGGCTCCCAAACACCGGGGAGCTGTTTTTT,CAISGGLPNTGELFF
TRBJ2-3,TRBD1,.,TRBV10-3,TGTGCCATCAGTACACAGGGGACGACAGATACGCAGTATTTT,CAISTQGTTDTQYF
TRBJ2-3,TRBD2,.,TRBV12-3/TRBV12-4,TGTGCCAGCAGTTTAGGCGGGGGTAATCAAGATACGCAGTATTTT,CASSLGGGNQDTQYF
TRBJ2-5,TRBD2,many,TRBV6-5,TGTGCCAGCAGTTACTCGGGGCCTAGCGGGAGTCTCTGGCCCCAGTACTTC,CASSYSGPSGSLWPQYF
TRBJ2-1,.,few,TRBV18,TGTGCCAGCTCACCACCGGAGGACTGGTCCTACAATGAGCAGTTCTTC,CASSPPEDWSYNEQFF
TRBJ2-3,TRBD1,.,TRBV12-3/TRBV12-4,TGTGCCAGCAGCCAGACAGGGGTTGGATACACAGATACGCAGTATTTT,CASSQTGVGYTDTQYF
TRBJ1-1,TRBD1,few,TRBV5-1,TGCGCCAGCAGCCACGACAGGGGGCTTGATAGGGCTTTCTTT,CASSHDRGLDRAFF
TRBJ1-5,.,.,TRBV9,TGTGCCAGCAGCGTAGCGGAGAATCAGCCCCAGCATTTT,CASSVAENQPQHF
TRBJ2-7,.,few,TRBV18,TGTGCCAGCTCACCGGTAGCAGACTCCTCCTACGAGCAGTACTTC,CASSPVADSSYEQYF
TRBJ2-6,.,.,TRBV14,TGTGCCAGCAGCCAATACAGGGCTGGGGCCAACGTCCTGACTTTC,CASSQYRAGANVLTF
TRBJ2-1,.,.,TRBV5-6,TGTGCCAGCAGCTGGGGGACTCAAGGGGAGCAGTTCTTC,CASSWGTQGEQFF
TRBJ2-3,.,few,TRBV7-6,TGTGCCAGCAGCTTAAGTATTGGGGAAAGTCGTCATTTT,CASSLSIGESRHF
TRBJ2-3,TRBD1,few,TRBV28,TGTGCCAGCAGTTTTACAGGGGCCTCCACCGGAGATACGCAGTATTTT,CASSFTGASTGDTQYF
TRBJ2-2,.,few,TRBV5-5,TGTGCCAGCAGCTTGGTTGCCGGGATCAACACCGGGGAGCTGTTTTTT,CASSLVAGINTGELFF
TRBJ2-4,.,.,TRBV24-1,TGTGCCACCAGTGACCCCCGACAGGGACACGGGGGAGGCATTCAGTACTTC,CATSDPRQGHGGGIQYF